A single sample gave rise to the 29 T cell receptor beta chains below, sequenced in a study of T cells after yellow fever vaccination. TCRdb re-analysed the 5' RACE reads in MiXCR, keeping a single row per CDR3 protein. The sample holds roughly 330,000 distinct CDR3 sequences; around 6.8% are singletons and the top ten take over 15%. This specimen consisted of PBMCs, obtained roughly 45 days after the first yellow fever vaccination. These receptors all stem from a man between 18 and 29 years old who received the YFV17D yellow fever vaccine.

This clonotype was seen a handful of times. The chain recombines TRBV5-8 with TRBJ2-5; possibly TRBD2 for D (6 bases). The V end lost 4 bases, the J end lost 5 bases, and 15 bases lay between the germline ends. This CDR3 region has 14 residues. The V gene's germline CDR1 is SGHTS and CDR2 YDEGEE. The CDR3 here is CASSNKEGSETQYF. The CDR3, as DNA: TGTGCCAGCAGCAACAAGGAGGGGTCGGAGACCCAGTACTTC.

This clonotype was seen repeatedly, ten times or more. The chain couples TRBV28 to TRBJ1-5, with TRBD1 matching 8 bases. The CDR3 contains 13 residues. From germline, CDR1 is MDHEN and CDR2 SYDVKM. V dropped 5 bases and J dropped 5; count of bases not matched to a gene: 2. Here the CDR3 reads CASSQDRDQPQHF. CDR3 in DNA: TGTGCCAGCAGTCAGGACAGGGATCAGCCCCAGCATTTT.

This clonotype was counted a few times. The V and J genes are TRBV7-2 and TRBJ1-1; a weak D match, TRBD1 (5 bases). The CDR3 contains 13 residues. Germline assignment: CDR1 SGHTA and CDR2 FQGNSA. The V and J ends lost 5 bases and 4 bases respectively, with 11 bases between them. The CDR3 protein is CASSGRGGTEAFF. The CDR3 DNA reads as TGTGCCAGCAGCGGAAGGGGAGGCACTGAAGCTTTCTTT. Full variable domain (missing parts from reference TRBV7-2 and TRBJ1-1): GAGVSQSPSNKVTEKGKDVELRCDPISGHTALYWYRQSLGQGLEFLIYFQGNSAPDKSGLPSDRFSAERTGGSVSTLTIQRTQQEDSAVYLCASSGRGGTEAFFGQGTRLTVV.

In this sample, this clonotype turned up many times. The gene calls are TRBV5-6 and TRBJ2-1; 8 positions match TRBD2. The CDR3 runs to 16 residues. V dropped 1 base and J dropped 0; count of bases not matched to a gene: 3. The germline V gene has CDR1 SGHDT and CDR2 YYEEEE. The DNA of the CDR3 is TGTGCCAGCAGCTTGTCGGGGGGGAGCTCCTACAATGAGCAGTTCTTC. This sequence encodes CASSLSGGSSYNEQFF.

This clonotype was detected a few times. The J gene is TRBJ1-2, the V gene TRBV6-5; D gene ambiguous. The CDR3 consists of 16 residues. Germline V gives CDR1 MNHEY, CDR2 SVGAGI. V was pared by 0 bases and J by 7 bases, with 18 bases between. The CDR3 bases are TGTGCCAGCAGTTACTCGTCCGGGAGCCCGAACGGTGGCTACACCTTC. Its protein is CASSYSSGSPNGGYTF.

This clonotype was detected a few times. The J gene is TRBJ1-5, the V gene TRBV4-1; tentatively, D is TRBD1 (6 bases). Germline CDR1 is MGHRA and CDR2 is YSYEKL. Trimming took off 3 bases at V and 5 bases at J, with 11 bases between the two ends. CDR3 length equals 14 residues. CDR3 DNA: TGCGCCAGCAGCCACCACAGGGAAGATCAGCCCCAGCATTTT. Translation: CASSHHREDQPQHF.

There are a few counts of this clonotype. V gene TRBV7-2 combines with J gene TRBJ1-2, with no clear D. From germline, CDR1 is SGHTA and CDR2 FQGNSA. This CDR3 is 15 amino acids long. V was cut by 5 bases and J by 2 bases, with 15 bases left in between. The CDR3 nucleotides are TGTGCCAGCAGCGATGTCGGTCGCTTAAACTATGGCTACACCTTC. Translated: CASSDVGRLNYGYTF.

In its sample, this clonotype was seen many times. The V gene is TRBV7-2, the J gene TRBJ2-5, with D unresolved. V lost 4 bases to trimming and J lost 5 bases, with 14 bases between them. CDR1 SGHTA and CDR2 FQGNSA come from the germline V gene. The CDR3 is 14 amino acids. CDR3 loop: CASSSTRAWETQYF. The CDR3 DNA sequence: TGTGCCAGCAGCTCTACCAGAGCTTGGGAGACCCAGTACTTC.

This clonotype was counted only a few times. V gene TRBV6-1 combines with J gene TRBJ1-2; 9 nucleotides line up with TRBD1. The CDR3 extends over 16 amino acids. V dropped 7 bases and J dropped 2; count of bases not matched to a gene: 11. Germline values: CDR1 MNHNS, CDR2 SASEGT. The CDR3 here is CASKPGQGTANYGYTF. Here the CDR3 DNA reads TGTGCCAGCAAACCGGGACAGGGCACTGCCAACTATGGCTACACCTTC.

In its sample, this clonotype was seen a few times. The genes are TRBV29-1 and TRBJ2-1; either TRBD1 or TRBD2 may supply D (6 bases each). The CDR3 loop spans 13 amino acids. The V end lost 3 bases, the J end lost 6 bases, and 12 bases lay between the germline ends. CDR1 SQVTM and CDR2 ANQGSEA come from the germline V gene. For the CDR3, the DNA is TGCAGCGTTGACCGGGGGCGCGGCAATGAGCAGTTCTTC. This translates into CSVDRGRGNEQFF.

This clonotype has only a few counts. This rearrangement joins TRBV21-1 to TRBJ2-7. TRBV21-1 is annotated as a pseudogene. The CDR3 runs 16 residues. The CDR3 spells CASTPTGKGGSYEQYV. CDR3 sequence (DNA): TGTGCCAGCACCCCGACGGGTAAAGGAGGTTCCTACGAGCAGTACGTC.

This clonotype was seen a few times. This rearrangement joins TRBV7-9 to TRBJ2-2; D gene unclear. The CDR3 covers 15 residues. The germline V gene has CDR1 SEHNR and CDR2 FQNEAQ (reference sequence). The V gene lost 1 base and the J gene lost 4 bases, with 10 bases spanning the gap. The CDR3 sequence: CASSLGPLSTGELFF. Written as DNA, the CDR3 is TGTGCCAGCAGCTTAGGACCGCTGAGCACCGGGGAGCTGTTTTTT.

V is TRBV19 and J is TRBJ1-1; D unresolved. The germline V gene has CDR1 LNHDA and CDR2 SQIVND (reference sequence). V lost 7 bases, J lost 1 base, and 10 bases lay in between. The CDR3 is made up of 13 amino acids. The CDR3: CASMRGWNTEAFF. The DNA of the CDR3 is TGTGCCAGTATGAGAGGCTGGAACACTGAAGCTTTCTTT.

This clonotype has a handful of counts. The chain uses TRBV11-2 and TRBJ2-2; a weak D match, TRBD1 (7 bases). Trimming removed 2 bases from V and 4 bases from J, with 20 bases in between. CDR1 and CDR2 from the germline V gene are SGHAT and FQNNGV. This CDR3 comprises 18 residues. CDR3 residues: CASSLRAGTARVTGELFF. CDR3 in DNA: TGTGCCAGCAGCTTACGGGCGGGGACAGCTCGGGTCACCGGGGAGCTGTTTTTT.

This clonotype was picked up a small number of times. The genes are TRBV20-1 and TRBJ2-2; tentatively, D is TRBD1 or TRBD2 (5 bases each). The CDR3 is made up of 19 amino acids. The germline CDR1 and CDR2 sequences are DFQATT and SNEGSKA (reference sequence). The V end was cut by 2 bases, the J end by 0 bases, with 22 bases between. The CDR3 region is CSARLIDGSGAPNTGELFF. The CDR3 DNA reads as TGCAGTGCTAGACTAATCGATGGCTCCGGGGCCCCGAACACCGGGGAGCTGTTTTTT.

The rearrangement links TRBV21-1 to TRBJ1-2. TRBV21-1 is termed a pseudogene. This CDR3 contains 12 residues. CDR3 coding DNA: TGTGCCAGCGGGCCTGACGGCTATGGCTACACCTTC. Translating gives CASGPDGYGYTF.

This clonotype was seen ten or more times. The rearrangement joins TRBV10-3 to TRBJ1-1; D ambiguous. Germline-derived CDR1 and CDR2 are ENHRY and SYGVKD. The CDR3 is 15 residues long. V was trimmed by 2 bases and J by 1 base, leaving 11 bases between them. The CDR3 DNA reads TGTGCCATCAGTGAGCAAATCTACAAGAACACTGAAGCTTTCTTT. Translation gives CAISEQIYKNTEAFF.

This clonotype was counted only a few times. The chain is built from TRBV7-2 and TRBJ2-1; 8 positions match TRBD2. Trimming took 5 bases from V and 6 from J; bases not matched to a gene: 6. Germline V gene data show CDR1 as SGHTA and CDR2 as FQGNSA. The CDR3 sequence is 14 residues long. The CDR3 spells CASSGTRGFNEQFF. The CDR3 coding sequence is TGTGCCAGCAGCGGGACTAGGGGGTTCAATGAGCAGTTCTTC.

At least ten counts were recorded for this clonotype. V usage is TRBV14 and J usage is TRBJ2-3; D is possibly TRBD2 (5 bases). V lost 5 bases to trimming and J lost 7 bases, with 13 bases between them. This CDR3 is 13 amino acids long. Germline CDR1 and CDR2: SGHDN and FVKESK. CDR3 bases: TGTGCCAGCAGCTTTGCGACGGGGAATACGCAGTATTTT. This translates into CASSFATGNTQYF.

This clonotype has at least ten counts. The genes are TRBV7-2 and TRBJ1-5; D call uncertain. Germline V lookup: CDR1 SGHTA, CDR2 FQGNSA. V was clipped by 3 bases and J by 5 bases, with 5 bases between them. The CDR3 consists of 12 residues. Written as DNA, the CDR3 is TGTGCCAGCAGCTTCTATGATCAGCCCCAGCATTTT. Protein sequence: CASSFYDQPQHF.

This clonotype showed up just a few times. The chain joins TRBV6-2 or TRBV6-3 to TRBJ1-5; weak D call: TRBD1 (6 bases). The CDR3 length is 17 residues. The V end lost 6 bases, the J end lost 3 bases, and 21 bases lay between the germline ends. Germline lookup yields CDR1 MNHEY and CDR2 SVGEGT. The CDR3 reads CASSPARDTEYNQPQHF. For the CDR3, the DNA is TGTGCCAGCAGCCCTGCCCGGGACACCGAGTACAATCAGCCCCAGCATTTT.

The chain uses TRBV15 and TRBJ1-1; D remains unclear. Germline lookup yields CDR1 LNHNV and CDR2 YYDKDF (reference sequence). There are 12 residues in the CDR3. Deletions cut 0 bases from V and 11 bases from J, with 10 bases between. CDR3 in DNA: TGTGCCACCAGCAGAGATTTTTTGGGGGCTTTCTTT. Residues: CATSRDFLGAFF.

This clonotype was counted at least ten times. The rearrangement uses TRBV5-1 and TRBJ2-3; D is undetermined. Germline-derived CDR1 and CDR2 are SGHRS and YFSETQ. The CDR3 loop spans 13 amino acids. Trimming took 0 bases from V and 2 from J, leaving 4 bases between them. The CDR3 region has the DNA TGCGCCAGCAGCTTGGAACTCACAGATACGCAGTATTTT. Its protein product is CASSLELTDTQYF. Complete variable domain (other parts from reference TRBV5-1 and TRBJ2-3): KAGVTQTPRYLIKTRGQQVTLSCSPISGHRSVSWYQQTPGQGLQFLFEYFSETQRNKGNFPGRFSGRQFSNSRSEMNVSTLELGDSALYLCASSLELTDTQYFGPGTRLTVL.

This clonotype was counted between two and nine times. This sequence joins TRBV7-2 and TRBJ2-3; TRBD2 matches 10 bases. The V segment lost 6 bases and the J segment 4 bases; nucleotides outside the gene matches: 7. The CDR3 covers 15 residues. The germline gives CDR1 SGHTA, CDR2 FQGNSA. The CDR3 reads CASRDSGGASDTQYF. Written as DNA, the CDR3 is TGTGCCAGCAGGGACAGCGGGGGGGCATCAGATACGCAGTATTTT. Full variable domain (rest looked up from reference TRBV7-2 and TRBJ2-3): GAGVSQSPSNKVTEKGKDVELRCDPISGHTALYWYRQSLGQGLEFLIYFQGNSAPDKSGLPSDRFSAERTGGSVSTLTIQRTQQEDSAVYLCASRDSGGASDTQYFGPGTRLTVL.

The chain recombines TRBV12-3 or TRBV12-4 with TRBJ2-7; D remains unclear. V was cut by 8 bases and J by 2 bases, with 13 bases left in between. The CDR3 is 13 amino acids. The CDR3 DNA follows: TGTGCCAGCTGGTCTGGGGAAACCTACGAGCAGTACTTC. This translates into CASWSGETYEQYF.

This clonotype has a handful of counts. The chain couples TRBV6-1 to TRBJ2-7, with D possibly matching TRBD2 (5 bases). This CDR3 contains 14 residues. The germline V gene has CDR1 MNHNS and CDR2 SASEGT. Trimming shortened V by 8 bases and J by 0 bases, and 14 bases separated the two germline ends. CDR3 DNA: TGTGCCAGCGGAAGGACGGGAATCTCCTACGAGCAGTACTTC. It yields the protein CASGRTGISYEQYF.

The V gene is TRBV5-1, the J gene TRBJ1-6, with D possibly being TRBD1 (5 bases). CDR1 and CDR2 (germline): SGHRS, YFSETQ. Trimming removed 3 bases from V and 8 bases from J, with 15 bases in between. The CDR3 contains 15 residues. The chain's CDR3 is CASSSASRGDSPLHF. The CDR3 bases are TGCGCCAGCAGCTCGGCAAGTCGGGGGGATTCACCCCTCCACTTT.

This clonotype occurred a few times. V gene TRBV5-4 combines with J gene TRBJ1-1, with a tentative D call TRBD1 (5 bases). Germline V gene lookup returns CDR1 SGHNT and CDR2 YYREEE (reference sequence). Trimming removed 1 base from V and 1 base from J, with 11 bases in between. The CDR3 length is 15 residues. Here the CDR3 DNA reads TGTGCCAGCAGCTTGTTGCAGGGAGAGAACACTGAAGCTTTCTTT. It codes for CASSLLQGENTEAFF.

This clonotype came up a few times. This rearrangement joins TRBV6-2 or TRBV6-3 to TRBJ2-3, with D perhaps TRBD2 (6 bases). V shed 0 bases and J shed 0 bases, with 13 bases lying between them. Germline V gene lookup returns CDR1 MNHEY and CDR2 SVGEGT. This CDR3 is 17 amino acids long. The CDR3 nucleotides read TGTGCCAGCAGTTACTCCCTGGCGGGGCCTAGCACAGATACGCAGTATTTT. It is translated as CASSYSLAGPSTDTQYF.